Here is one TCR beta chain with its context. The donor cohort consisted entirely of Caucasian adults residing in Nashville, Tennessee. This entry belongs to a study of shared clonotypes between healthy human individuals. The data were produced by immunoSEQ multiplex PCR, yet TCRdb's version contains in-frame clones alone and is incomplete. The table lists 2 million to 2.5 million clones, over 90% of them singletons. This CDR3 region has 15 residues. From germline, CDR1 is SNHLY and CDR2 FYNNEI. V was clipped by 6 bases and J by 3 bases; unmatched bases: 6. This rearrangement joins TRBV2 to TRBJ2-1; 9 nucleotides align to TRBD2. The receptor comes from a man between 18 and 35 years old in good health. Some clones in this sample may be carry-over from other donors' samples. Sequencing input: naive CD4+ T cells from PBMCs. Subset indicated: CD45RA+ positively selected. CDR3 coding DNA: TGTGCCAGCAGGACGCAACTAGCGGGCTACAATGAGCAGTTCTTC. It encodes CASRTQLAGYNEQFF.